This passage covers 4 T cell receptor beta chains from one sample sequenced in a study of T cells in Graves' hyperthyroidism and ophthalmopathy. RNA transcripts served as the template for amplifying TCR beta CDR3 regions. RT-PCR in the first round (using the HTBI primer set) targeted the TCR CDR3. TCRdb ran MiXCR on the multiplex PCR reads and lists one entry per CDR3 protein. The sample includes some 510,000 distinct CDR3 sequences, less than 25% seen only once; the top ten take about 26%. Sequenced sample: blood. Receptors originate from a man in his late teens or twenties with Graves' hyperthyroidism.

There are many counts of this clonotype. The gene calls are TRBV5-8 and TRBJ2-5, with 9 bases identical to TRBD1. There are 17 residues in the CDR3. The germline V gene encodes CDR1 SGHTS and CDR2 YDEGEE. Losses at the gene ends were 0 bases for V and 0 bases for J; bases not matched to a gene: 6. Here the CDR3 DNA reads TGTGCCAGCAGCTTGGTCTCCGACAGGGGGGACCAAGAGACCCAGTACTTC. Amino acids: CASSLVSDRGDQETQYF.

Regarding this clonotype: One end of the junction is discordant with germline, which a read error may explain. This chain uses TRBV19 with TRBJ1-1; D is undetermined. This CDR3 contains 11 residues. Germline V gene lookup returns CDR1 LNHDA and CDR2 SQIVND (reference sequence). DNA of the CDR3: TGTGCCAGTAACGGAAACACTGAAGCTTGCTTT. Its translation is CASNGNTEACF.

Points on this clonotype: Germline and junction disagree at one end, which may indicate a read error. The chain couples TRBV11-2 to TRBJ1-2; D uncertain. This CDR3 is built from 14 residues. Germline V gives CDR1 SGHAT, CDR2 FQNNGV. The CDR3: CASILDLVAYGYTF. The CDR3 region has the DNA TGTGCCAGCATCTTAGATTTAGTTGCTTATGGCTACACCTTC.

This clonotype has more than one count but fewer than ten. This chain joins TRBV6-4 and TRBJ2-3, with D hard to call. Trimming left V 10 bases short and J 4 bases short, with 9 bases between. In germline, CDR1 is MRHNA, CDR2 SNTAGT. This CDR3 spans 11 amino acids. The CDR3 DNA reads TGTGCCACTCGGGTTGCAGATACGCAGTATTTT. Its translation: CATRVADTQYF.